These 6 T cell receptor beta chains share one sample of origin, sequenced in a study of blood T cell repertoires in COVID-19. Measured with immunoSEQ multiplex PCR; TCRdb has only the in-frame clones, and not every one. This sample yields 200,000 to 250,000 clones, of which 87% are seen a single time; approximately 12% belongs to the top ten. The sequenced sample was peripheral blood. The receptors derive from a woman in her late teens or twenties who had recovered from COVID-19.

J is TRBJ2-1 and V is TRBV7-6; 12 nucleotides agree with TRBD2. The trim removed 1 base at V and 3 bases at J, leaving 4 bases unmatched. Germline CDR1 reads SGHVS; CDR2 reads FNYEAQ. This CDR3 has 17 amino acids. The CDR3 reads CASSLGTSGAFYNEQFF. The DNA of the CDR3 is TGTGCCAGCAGCTTAGGGACTAGCGGGGCCTTCTACAATGAGCAGTTCTTC.

The V call is TRBV4-2, the J call TRBJ2-5; maybe TRBD1 (6 bases). The CDR3 spans 14 residues. Germline values: CDR1 LGHNA, CDR2 YNFKEQ. The V end was cut by 4 bases, the J end by 1 base, with 10 bases between. Here the CDR3 DNA reads TGTGCCAGCAGCCCACAGGGTCCCCAAGAGACCCAGTACTTC. Amino acids: CASSPQGPQETQYF.

This chain uses TRBV9 with TRBJ1-2, with 8 bases identical to TRBD1. This CDR3 is built from 15 residues. Germline CDR1 is SGDLS and CDR2 is YYNGEE. V was clipped by 5 bases and J by 6 bases; unmatched bases: 12. This CDR3 reads CASSRGDRSPNGYTF. The CDR3 nucleotides read TGTGCCAGCAGTAGAGGGGACAGGTCGCCCAATGGCTACACCTTC.

This chain uses TRBV5-8 with TRBJ1-1, with 10 bases aligning to TRBD1. Germline V CDR1 and CDR2: SGHTS, YDEGEE. V lost 4 bases, J lost 3 bases, and 12 bases stayed unmatched. The CDR3 spans 17 residues. The CDR3 sequence is CASSHRDRGLIDTEAFF. The CDR3 bases are TGTGCCAGCAGCCACCGGGACAGGGGACTTATAGACACTGAAGCTTTCTTT.

The chain combines TRBV3-1 (or the pseudogene TRBV3-2) with TRBJ2-7, with D possibly TRBD1 on 6 matching bases. Per germline, CDR1 LGHDT and CDR2 YNNKEL (reference sequence). The CDR3 extends over 14 amino acids. V was clipped by 3 bases and J by 1 base, with 10 bases between them. The CDR3 here is CASSHPGASYEQYF. The DNA of the CDR3 is TGTGCCAGCAGCCACCCAGGGGCTTCCTACGAGCAGTACTTC.

The CDR3: CASSSSGGPYEQYF. The CDR3 DNA reads TGTGCCAGTAGTTCCTCAGGGGGTCCCTACGAGCAGTACTTC. The chain combines TRBV19 with TRBJ2-7; the match to TRBD1 covers 7 bases. The length of the CDR3 is 14 residues. V dropped 5 bases and J dropped 2; count of bases not matched to a gene: 6. CDR1 is LNHDA and CDR2 is SQIVND in the germline V gene (reference sequence).